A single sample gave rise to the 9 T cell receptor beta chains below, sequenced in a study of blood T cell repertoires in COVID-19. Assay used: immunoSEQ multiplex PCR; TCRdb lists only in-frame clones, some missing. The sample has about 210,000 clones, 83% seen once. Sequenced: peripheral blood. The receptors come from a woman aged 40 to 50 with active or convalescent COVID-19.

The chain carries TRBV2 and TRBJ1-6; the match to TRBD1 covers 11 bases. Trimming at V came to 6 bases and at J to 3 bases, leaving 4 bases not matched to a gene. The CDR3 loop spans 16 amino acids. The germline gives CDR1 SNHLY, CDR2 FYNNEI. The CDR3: CASRAGTGGYNSPLHF. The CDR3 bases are TGTGCCAGCAGAGCTGGGACAGGGGGCTATAATTCACCCCTCCACTTT.

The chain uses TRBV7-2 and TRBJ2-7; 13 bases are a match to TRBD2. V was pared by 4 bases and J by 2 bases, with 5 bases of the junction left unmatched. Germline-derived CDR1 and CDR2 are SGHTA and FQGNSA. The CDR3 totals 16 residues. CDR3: CASSSLGLAGPYEQYF. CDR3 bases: TGTGCCAGCAGCTCGCTGGGACTAGCGGGACCCTACGAGCAGTACTTC.

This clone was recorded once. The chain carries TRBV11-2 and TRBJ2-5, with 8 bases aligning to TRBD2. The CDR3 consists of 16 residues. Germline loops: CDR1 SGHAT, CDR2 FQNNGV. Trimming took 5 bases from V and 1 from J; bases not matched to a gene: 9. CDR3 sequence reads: CASSVFSGTAQETQYF. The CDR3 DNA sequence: TGTGCCAGCAGCGTATTTAGCGGGACGGCCCAAGAGACCCAGTACTTC.

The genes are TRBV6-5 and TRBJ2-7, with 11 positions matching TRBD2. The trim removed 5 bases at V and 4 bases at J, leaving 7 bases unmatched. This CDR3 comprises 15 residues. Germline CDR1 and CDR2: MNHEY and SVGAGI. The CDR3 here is CASSKLTSGEYEQYF. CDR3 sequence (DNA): TGTGCCAGCAGTAAGTTGACTAGCGGGGAATACGAGCAGTACTTC.

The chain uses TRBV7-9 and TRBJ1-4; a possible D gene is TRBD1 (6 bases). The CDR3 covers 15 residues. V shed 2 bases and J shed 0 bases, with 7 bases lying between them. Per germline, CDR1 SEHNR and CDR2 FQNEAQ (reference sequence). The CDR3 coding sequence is TGTGCCAGCAGCTTAAAGGGGGCAACTAATGAAAAACTGTTTTTT. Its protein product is CASSLKGATNEKLFF.

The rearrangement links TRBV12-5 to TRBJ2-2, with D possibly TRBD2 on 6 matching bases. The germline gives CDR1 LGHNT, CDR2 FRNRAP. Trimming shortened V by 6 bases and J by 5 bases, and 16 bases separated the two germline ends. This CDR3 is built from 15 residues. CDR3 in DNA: TGTGCTAGTGGGCAAGAGCGGGCATCTACCGGGGAGCTGTTTTTT. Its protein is CASGQERASTGELFF.

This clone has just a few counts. As DNA, the CDR3 is TGCGCCAGCAGCCCGCCGACAGGGTCCTACGAGCAGTACTTC. This codes for CASSPPTGSYEQYF. The chain carries TRBV5-1 and TRBJ2-7; 7 nucleotides align to TRBD1. V gave up 4 bases and J gave up 1 base; unmatched junction bases: 5. Germline CDR1 and CDR2: SGHRS and YFSETQ. The CDR3 loop spans 14 amino acids.

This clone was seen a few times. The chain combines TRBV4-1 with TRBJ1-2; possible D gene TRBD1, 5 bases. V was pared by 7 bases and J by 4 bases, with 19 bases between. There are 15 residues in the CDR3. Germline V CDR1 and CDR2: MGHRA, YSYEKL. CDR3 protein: CASNSWGEAGYGYTF. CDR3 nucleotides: TGCGCCAGCAATAGTTGGGGGGAAGCGGGCTATGGCTACACCTTC.

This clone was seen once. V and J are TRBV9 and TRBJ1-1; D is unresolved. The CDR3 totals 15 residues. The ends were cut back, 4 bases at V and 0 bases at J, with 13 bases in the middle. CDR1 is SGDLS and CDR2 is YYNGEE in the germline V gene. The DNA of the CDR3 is TGTGCCAGCAGCCCCCGTATAAGCCTGAACACTGAAGCTTTCTTT. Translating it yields CASSPRISLNTEAFF.